The 31 T cell receptor beta chains presented below share a single source sample, sequenced in a study of T cell clonality in common variable immunodeficiency. The data were produced by immunoSEQ multiplex PCR, yet TCRdb's version contains in-frame clones alone and is incomplete. The sample counts some 60,000 clones, none seen once; the ten largest own approximately 1.6%. Sequences were obtained from peripheral blood mononuclear cells. The receptors derive from a person aged 18-70 years in good health.

This clone was counted at least ten times. The read ends 3 residues shy of where the CDR3 ends; the end is completed using the germline J gene. The chain carries TRBV23-1 and TRBJ2-7; 8 positions match TRBD2. TRBV23-1 is placed among ORFs of uncertain function. J was trimmed by 4 bases and V by 1 base; bases with no gene match: 12. The CDR3 is 17 residues long. The CDR3 is CASSQLPPRAGGYEQYF. Partial CDR3 DNA: TGCGCCAGCAGTCAATTACCCCCAAGGGCGGGAGGTTACGAG.

This clone was observed many times. The read finishes 3 residues shy of the CDR3 end, and the germline J gene is used to complete it. J is TRBJ1-1 and V is TRBV20-1; possibly TRBD1 for D (5 bases). V was trimmed by 1 base and J by 3 bases, leaving 12 bases between them. This CDR3 has 14 residues. Per the germline V gene, CDR1 is DFQATT and CDR2 is SNEGSKA (reference sequence). The CDR3 DNA, read in part, is TGCAGTGCTAGAGCGGGGGGGAGGGACACTGAA. Its protein is CSARAGGRDTE. The entire CDR3 protein reads CSARAGGRDTEAFF.

This clone came up many times. CDR3 region: CASSQDPSQTAFRNTIYF. Incomplete CDR3 DNA: TGCGCCAGCAGCCAAGATCCGTCGCAGACAGCCTTCAGGAACACC. This chain connects TRBV4-1 to TRBJ1-3; D is possibly TRBD1 (5 bases). The CDR3 end lies 3 residues beyond the end of the read and is filled in from the germline J gene. Germline CDR1 reads MGHRA; CDR2 reads YSYEKL. V gave up 0 bases and J gave up 7 bases, with 22 bases separating them. The CDR3 covers 18 residues.

This clone occurred many times. Read coverage stops 3 residues before the CDR3 terminus; the germline J gene supplies the remainder. V is TRBV13 and J is TRBJ2-3; tentatively, D is TRBD1 (5 bases). In germline, CDR1 is PRHDT, CDR2 FYEKMQ (reference sequence). The CDR3 has 14 amino acids. V lost 6 bases and J 2 bases, leaving 12 bases between the germline ends. The covered CDR3 bases are TGTGCCAGCAGAGGGGTGGACCTCACAGATACG. This gives the protein CASRGVDLTDT. The full CDR3 is CASRGVDLTDTQYF.

This clone appeared many times. The CDR3: CAWSVDTSGSYEQYF. The DNA read from the CDR3 is TGTGCCTGGAGTGTAGATACTAGCGGTTCCTACGAG. This chain uses TRBV30 with TRBJ2-7, with TRBD2 identical over 8 bases. Read coverage stops 3 residues before the CDR3 terminus; the germline J gene supplies the remainder. The CDR3 runs 15 residues. V gave up 0 bases and J gave up 1 base; unmatched junction bases: 5. CDR1 and CDR2 from the germline V gene are GTSNPN and SVGIG (reference sequence).

This clone was observed at least ten times. The read stops 3 residues short of the end of the CDR3; the missing end is completed from the germline J gene. The J gene is TRBJ2-1, the V gene TRBV29-1; 7 bases map to TRBD1. This CDR3 contains 11 residues. The V gene's germline CDR1 is SQVTM and CDR2 ANQGSEA. The covered CDR3 bases are TGCAGTGTGACGACAGGGAATGAG. It specifies CSVTTGNE. The CDR3 as a whole reads CSVTTGNEQFF.

To note about this clone: The read is 3 residues too short to cover the CDR3 end, so that end is filled in from the germline J gene. The chain links TRBV5-4 to TRBJ2-7; 14 bases agree with TRBD2. V lost 4 bases, J lost 4 bases, and 4 bases stayed unmatched. The CDR3 sequence is 15 residues long. Per germline, CDR1 SGHNT and CDR2 YYREEE (reference sequence). CDR3 sequence reads: CASSHGTSGSYEQYF. Incomplete CDR3 DNA: TGTGCCAGCAGCCACGGGACTAGCGGGAGTTACGAG.

This clone was picked up many times. A read error may produce the germline difference seen at one junction end. The DNA ends 3 residues before the CDR3 does, and the rest of the CDR3 is filled in from the germline J gene. The chain recombines TRBV7-7 with TRBJ2-2; D uncertain. In germline, CDR1 is SSHAT, CDR2 FNYEAQ (reference sequence). The CDR3 spans 13 residues. The chain's CDR3 is CASSLSRTGELFF. The CDR3 bases that were read are TGTGCTAGCAGCTTGAGTCGGACCGGGGAG.

This clone appeared many times. The CDR3 sequence: CASSPDRDTEAFF. CDR3 DNA (partial): TGTGCCAGTAGTCCGGACAGGGACACTGAA. The gene calls are TRBV19 and TRBJ1-1; 8 nucleotides line up with TRBD1. Coverage ceases 3 residues before the CDR3 finishes, and the germline J gene fills in the end. With 5 bases clipped from V and 3 bases from J, the junction kept 2 bases outside the gene matches. Germline assignment: CDR1 LNHDA and CDR2 SQIVND (reference sequence). CDR3 size: 13 residues.

This clone showed up many times. The read gets to within 3 residues of the CDR3 end, and the germline J gene fills in the rest. The chain joins TRBV5-1 to TRBJ2-3; 9 nucleotides line up with TRBD1. Germline-derived CDR1 and CDR2 are SGHRS and YFSETQ. V dropped 0 bases and J dropped 5; count of bases not matched to a gene: 4. This CDR3 contains 15 residues. The CDR3 bases that were read are TGCGCCAGCAGCTTGGGTACAGGGGGCGGAGATACG. This gives the protein CASSLGTGGGDT. The whole CDR3 reads CASSLGTGGGDTQYF.

This clone was seen repeatedly, ten times or more. Read coverage stops 3 residues before the CDR3 terminus; the germline J gene supplies the remainder. The genes are TRBV30 and TRBJ2-3, with unresolved D. The V gene lost 3 bases and the J gene lost 4 bases, with 8 bases spanning the gap. The germline V gene has CDR1 GTSNPN and CDR2 SVGIG (reference sequence). The CDR3 consists of 12 residues. CDR3 amino acids: CAWSPVSDTQYF. Incomplete CDR3 DNA: TGTGCCTGGAGCCCGGTTTCAGATACG. Complete variable domain (other parts from reference TRBV30 and TRBJ2-3): SQTIHQWPATLVQPVGSPLSLECTVEGTSNPNLYWYRQAAGRGLQLLFYSVGIGQISSEVPQNLSASRPQDRQFILSSKKLLLSDSGFYLCAWSPVSDTQYFGPGTRLTVL.

This clone was counted at least ten times. The read gets to within 3 residues of the CDR3 end, and the germline J gene fills in the rest. The chain couples TRBV28 to TRBJ2-3, with 8 bases matching TRBD2. Germline lookup yields CDR1 MDHEN and CDR2 SYDVKM. The length of the CDR3 is 19 residues. V shed 6 bases and J 1 base; nucleotides not matched to a gene: 18. The sequenced part of the CDR3 DNA is TGTGCCAGCAGCCGTACTCCGGTACTAGCGGTTCTCCGCACAGATACG. Translation: CASSRTPVLAVLRTDT. The CDR3 as a whole reads CASSRTPVLAVLRTDTQYF.

This clone has ten or more counts. The read comes to an end 3 residues before the CDR3 does, leaving the germline J gene to fill in the end. The chain links TRBV5-4 to TRBJ2-7; TRBD2 agrees at 15 bases. Germline loops: CDR1 SGHNT, CDR2 YYREEE (reference sequence). The CDR3 length is 15 residues. Losses at the gene ends were 3 bases for V and 3 bases for J; bases not matched to a gene: 1. The sequenced part of the CDR3 DNA is TGTGCCAGCAGCTGGGGACTAGCGGGAGGCTACGAG. Protein: CASSWGLAGGYE. The entire CDR3 protein is CASSWGLAGGYEQYF.

Comments on this clone: The read terminates 3 residues ahead of where the CDR3 ends, so the germline J gene completes it. J is TRBJ1-6 and V is TRBV2, with a tentative D call TRBD1 (5 bases). The germline CDR1 and CDR2 sequences are SNHLY and FYNNEI. The CDR3 length is 13 residues. CDR3 DNA (partial): TGTGCTGCACTCCGGGGGGGGAATTCACCC. It codes for CAALRGGNSP. The whole CDR3 reads CAALRGGNSPLHF. The full variable domain, in which reference TRBV2 and TRBJ1-6 provide the parts outside the CDR3, is EPEVTQTPSHQVTQMGQEVILRCVPISNHLYFYWYRQILGQKVEFLVSFYNNEISEKSEIFDDQFSVERPDGSNFTLKIRSTKLEDSAMYFCAALRGGNSPLHFGNGTRLTVT.

This clone was seen repeatedly, ten times or more. The read falls 3 residues short of the CDR3 end, and the missing part is taken from the germline J gene. This chain joins TRBV2 and TRBJ2-1; 9 bases are shared with TRBD2. CDR1 SNHLY and CDR2 FYNNEI come from the germline V gene. There are 15 residues in the CDR3. Germline trimming cut 1 base from V and 3 bases from J; bases unmatched to any gene: 1. The part of the CDR3 DNA that was read is TGTGCCAGCAGTGAAGTAGCGGGAGACTACAATGAG. Translated, it gives CASSEVAGDYNE. The entire CDR3 protein is CASSEVAGDYNEQFF.

The sample holds many counts of this clone. From the germline J gene comes the end of the CDR3, since the read stops 3 residues before it. The chain carries TRBV11-2 and TRBJ2-3; no definite D call. V was clipped by 2 bases and J by 6 bases, with 15 bases between them. This CDR3 has 15 residues. CDR1 is SGHAT, CDR2 FQNNGV, per germline. CDR3 amino acids: CASSLTRLDQDTQYF. The CDR3 bases that were read are TGTGCCAGCAGCTTAACCCGACTGGATCAGGATACG.

This clone was recorded many times. With the read ending 3 residues before the CDR3 end, the germline J gene is used to fill in that end. This chain connects TRBV5-6 to TRBJ2-1, with TRBD1 matching over 8 bases. The V segment lost 2 bases and the J segment 5 bases; nucleotides outside the gene matches: 3. The CDR3 loop spans 14 amino acids. Germline CDR1 reads SGHDT; CDR2 reads YYEEEE. The DNA read from the CDR3 is TGTGCCAGCAGCTTCGGGACAGGACACAATGAG. Translated: CASSFGTGHNE. The whole CDR3 protein is CASSFGTGHNEQFF.

This clone occurred many times. Sequencing ends 3 residues short of the CDR3 end; the germline J gene provides the rest. This chain links TRBV7-9 with TRBJ2-7, with D maybe TRBD2 (6 bases). V was clipped by 1 base and J by 4 bases, with 11 bases between them. The length of the CDR3 is 14 residues. Germline CDR1 SEHNR, CDR2 FQNEAQ (reference sequence). The part of the CDR3 DNA that was read is TGTGCCAGCAGCTTAGGGGGGGTCAAATACGAG. Its protein is CASSLGGVKYE. The full CDR3 sequence reads CASSLGGVKYEQYF.

This clone was seen repeatedly, ten times or more. Incomplete CDR3 DNA: TGTGCCAGCAGCGCCCGACCCCTAGCGAGGATTCCCAATGAG. Translation gives CASSARPLARIPNE. In full, the CDR3 reads CASSARPLARIPNEQFF. The rearrangement uses TRBV7-8 and TRBJ2-1, with a tentative D call TRBD2 (6 bases). With the read ending 3 residues before the CDR3 end, the germline J gene is used to fill in that end. Germline CDR1 SGHVS, CDR2 FQNEAQ. The germline V and J ends were trimmed by 5 bases and 6 bases, with 23 bases remaining between them. The CDR3 totals 17 residues.

This clone was seen many times. With the read ending 3 residues before the CDR3 end, the germline J gene is used to fill in that end. The rearrangement joins TRBV13 to TRBJ2-2; 7 bases match TRBD1. The CDR3 runs to 16 residues. CDR1 and CDR2 (germline): PRHDT, FYEKMQ (reference sequence). V lost 3 bases and J lost 4; bases outside the gene matches: 8. CDR3 amino acids: CASSFMGQTITGELFF. The sequenced part of the CDR3 DNA is TGTGCCAGCAGCTTTATGGGACAGACTATCACCGGGGAG.

This clone has ten or more counts. The read finishes 3 residues shy of the CDR3 end, and the germline J gene is used to complete it. The V gene is TRBV5-1, the J gene TRBJ1-1; D may be TRBD1 (6 bases). The length of the CDR3 is 13 residues. V shed 5 bases and J shed 1 base, with 9 bases lying between them. Germline V CDR1 and CDR2: SGHRS, YFSETQ. CDR3 DNA (partial): TGCGCCAGCAGTCAGACAGGGAACACTGAA. Its translation: CASSQTGNTE. The full CDR3 protein reads CASSQTGNTEAFF.

This clone occurred many times. The read is 3 residues too short to cover the CDR3 end, so that end is filled in from the germline J gene. This sequence joins TRBV20-1 and TRBJ2-1; 7 bases are shared with TRBD2. J gave up 5 bases and V 0 bases, and 7 bases lay outside the gene matches. The CDR3 totals 15 residues. Germline V lookup: CDR1 DFQATT, CDR2 SNEGSKA (reference sequence). The chain's CDR3 is CSARDPQRGNNEQFF. The CDR3 DNA, read in part, is TGCAGTGCTAGAGATCCCCAGCGGGGCAACAATGAG.

This clone appeared many times. This CDR3 reads CGCAGFSYEQYF. The covered CDR3 bases are TGTGGTTGCGCGGGCTTTTCCTACGAG. The chain has TRBV28 and TRBJ2-7, with D maybe TRBD2 (5 bases). The read stops 3 residues short of the end of the CDR3; the missing end is completed from the germline J gene. Germline-derived CDR1 and CDR2 are MDHEN and SYDVKM. CDR3 length: 12 amino acids.

This clone was picked up many times. The read gets to within 3 residues of the CDR3 end, and the germline J gene fills in the rest. This rearrangement joins TRBV18 to TRBJ2-1; 9 nucleotides match TRBD2. The CDR3 length is 15 residues. The ends lost 2 bases at V and 8 bases at J; junction bases unmatched: 7. Germline V lookup: CDR1 KGHSH, CDR2 LQKENI. The CDR3 DNA, read in part, is TGTGCCAGCTCACCAAGCCTAGCGGGACCCCATGAG. This sequence encodes CASSPSLAGPHE. The whole CDR3 sequence is CASSPSLAGPHEQFF.

In this sample, this clone turned up many times. The read terminates 3 residues before the CDR3 end, so the remaining end is supplied by the germline J gene. The gene calls are TRBV7-3 and TRBJ2-5; D possibly corresponds to TRBD2 (6 bases). This CDR3 comprises 13 residues. V lost 5 bases and J lost 5, with 12 bases in between. Germline CDR1 and CDR2: SGHTA and FQGTGA. The CDR3 bases that were read are TGTGCCAGCAGCCCCGGGAGCGGGGAGACC. This translates into CASSPGSGET. From start to end, the CDR3 is CASSPGSGETQYF.

This clone was seen ten or more times. The read stops 3 residues short of the end of the CDR3; the missing end is completed from the germline J gene. The chain carries TRBV7-9 and TRBJ1-4, with D possibly matching TRBD1 (6 bases). The CDR3 is 14 amino acids. Germline V gene lookup returns CDR1 SEHNR and CDR2 FQNEAQ (reference sequence). V dropped 5 bases and J dropped 4 bases, with 11 bases sitting between them. The CDR3 loop is CASSKGGNNEKLFF. Incomplete CDR3 DNA: TGTGCCAGCAGCAAGGGGGGGAATAATGAAAAA.

Ten or more counts support this clone. CDR3 protein: CASSLTSGSPIYEQYF. CDR3 bases read: TGCGCCAGCAGCTTAACTAGCGGGAGTCCTATCTACGAG. This chain joins TRBV5-1 and TRBJ2-7; 11 bases match TRBD2. The missing CDR3 end, 3 residues past where the read stops, is filled in from the germline J gene. CDR3 length: 16 amino acids. J was trimmed by 3 bases and V by 2 bases; bases with no gene match: 7. Germline loops: CDR1 SGHRS, CDR2 YFSETQ.

The sample holds many counts of this clone. The CDR3 is cut off 3 residues early in the read; its end comes from the germline J gene. The chain carries TRBV20-1 and TRBJ1-1; D might be TRBD1 (5 bases). Germline V gene sequence: CDR1 DFQATT, CDR2 SNEGSKA (reference sequence). This CDR3 comprises 14 residues. V was trimmed by 0 bases and J by 0 bases, leaving 8 bases between them. The CDR3 sequence is CSARDGGMNTEAFF. The CDR3 bases that were read are TGCAGTGCTAGAGATGGGGGGATGAACACTGAA.

This clone has at least ten counts. At one end, the junction sequence differs from germline, possibly due to a read error. The read ends 3 residues shy of where the CDR3 ends; the end is completed using the germline J gene. This chain joins TRBV4-2 and TRBJ2-3; 8 bases match TRBD2. This CDR3 has 15 amino acids. Germline V gene data show CDR1 as LGHNA and CDR2 as YNFKEQ. CDR3 DNA (partial): TGCGCCAGCAGCCAAAAAGCGGGAGTGGGCAATACG. Translating it yields CASSQKAGVGNT. The whole CDR3 protein reads CASSQKAGVGNTQYF.

This clone was seen ten or more times. Sequencing ends 3 residues short of the CDR3 end; the germline J gene provides the rest. This chain connects TRBV5-4 to TRBJ2-7; 13 bases are a match to TRBD2. V shed 4 bases and J 3 bases; nucleotides not matched to a gene: 4. Germline lookup yields CDR1 SGHNT and CDR2 YYREEE (reference sequence). The CDR3 is 15 amino acids. The CDR3 bases that were read are TGTGCCAGCAGCCCCGGGACTAGCGGGAACTACGAG. Its protein is CASSPGTSGNYE. The full CDR3 protein is CASSPGTSGNYEQYF. The whole variable domain, remainder taken from reference TRBV5-4 and TRBJ2-7, is ETGVTQSPTHLIKTRGQQVTLRCSSQSGHNTVSWYQQALGQGPQFIFQYYREEENGRGNFPPRFSGLQFPNYSSELNVNALELDDSALYLCASSPGTSGNYEQYFGPGTRLTVT.

There are many counts of this clone. From the germline J gene comes the end of the CDR3, since the read stops 3 residues before it. The V call is TRBV18, the J call TRBJ2-5; 7 positions match TRBD1. CDR1 and CDR2 from the germline V gene are KGHSH and LQKENI. The CDR3 consists of 17 residues. Trimming took 1 base from V and 1 from J; bases not matched to a gene: 9. This CDR3 reads CASSPLRDRGVQETQYF. The sequenced part of the CDR3 DNA is TGTGCCAGCTCACCACTCAGGGACAGAGGGGTCCAAGAGACC.